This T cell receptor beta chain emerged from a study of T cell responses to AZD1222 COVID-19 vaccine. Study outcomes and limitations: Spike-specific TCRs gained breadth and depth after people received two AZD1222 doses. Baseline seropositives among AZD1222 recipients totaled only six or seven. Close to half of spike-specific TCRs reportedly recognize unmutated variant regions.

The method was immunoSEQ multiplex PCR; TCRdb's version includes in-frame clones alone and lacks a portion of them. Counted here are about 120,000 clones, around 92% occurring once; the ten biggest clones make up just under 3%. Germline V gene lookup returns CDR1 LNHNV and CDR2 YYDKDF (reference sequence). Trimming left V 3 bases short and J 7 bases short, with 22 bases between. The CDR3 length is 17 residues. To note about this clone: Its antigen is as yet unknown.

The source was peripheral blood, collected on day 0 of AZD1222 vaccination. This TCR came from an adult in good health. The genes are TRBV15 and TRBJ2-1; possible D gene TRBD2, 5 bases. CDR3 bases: TGTGCCACCAGCAGCCCTACATCGGGGAGTAGAGAAAATGAGCAGTTCTTC. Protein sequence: CATSSPTSGSRENEQFF.